Listed below are T cell receptor beta chains from one sample, sequenced in a study of OX40 agonist ivuxolimab in advanced cancers. Sequencing was performed with immunoSEQ multiplex PCR; in TCRdb, only in-frame clones are kept and a portion is missing. This table holds 72,000 or so clones, 80% to 85% found once. The source was CD4+ or CD8+ T cells sorted from blood, collected in a trial of the OX40 agonist ivuxolimab. All receptors derive from an adult with an advanced solid tumor such as melanoma, head and neck, liver or kidney cancer. Each CDR3 is given with its conserved first and last residue. A D gene is named only where the DNA matches it firmly. A clone size is listed for some rows: how often the clone was seen (once, few, many), or a class if it is expanded.

CDR3 length,clone size,D gene,V gene,J gene,CDR3 DNA,CDR3 protein
13,-,TRBD1,TRBV18,TRBJ2-1,TGTGCCAGCTCTGGACAGGGGACCAATGAGCAGTTCTTC,CASSGQGTNEQFF
14,-,TRBD1,TRBV6-1,TRBJ2-5,TGTGCCAGCAGTGGCGCCGGGACAGGGGAGACCCAGTACTTC,CASSGAGTGETQYF
14,-,-,TRBV19,TRBJ2-7,TGTGCCAGTAGTCGGCAGTTGTCCTCCTACGAGCAGTACTTC,CASSRQLSSYEQYF
14,-,-,TRBV28,TRBJ1-3,TGTGCCAGCTCTGACAGCGCCAGGAGAAACACCATATATTTT,CASSDSARRNTIYF
14,-,-,TRBV9,TRBJ1-2,TGTGCCAGCAGCGTAGGGGCGTTGGCCTATGGCTACACCTTC,CASSVGALAYGYTF
15,-,-,TRBV19,TRBJ1-2,TGTGCCAGTAAGGGCCTGGAATGGGGCAACTATGGCTACACCTTC,CASKGLEWGNYGYTF
12,-,-,TRBV7-8,TRBJ2-7,TGTGCCAGCAGCTTAGACGTGGGTGAGCAGTACTTC,CASSLDVGEQYF
16,-,-,TRBV6-5,TRBJ2-7,TGTGCCAGCAGTTTGGGAACTCAGATTCCTCCCTACGAGCAGTACTTC,CASSLGTQIPPYEQYF
12,-,-,TRBV12-5,TRBJ2-5,TGTGCTAGTGGGTCCACCCAAGAGACCCAGTACTTC,CASGSTQETQYF
16,-,TRBD1,TRBV11-2,TRBJ1-1,TGTGCCAGCAGCTTAGATGCTTGGGCAGGGGGGACTGAAGCTTTCTTT,CASSLDAWAGGTEAFF
14,-,-,TRBV19,TRBJ1-3,TGTGCCAGTAGTATGGGAGGGGCTGGAAACACCATATATTTT,CASSMGGAGNTIYF
10,-,-,TRBV6-5,TRBJ2-7,TGTGCCACCTCACGATACGAGCAGTACTTC,CATSRYEQYF
15,-,TRBD1,TRBV15,TRBJ2-7,TGTGCCACCAGCAGAGAGGGGACAGTGGCCTACGAGCAGTACTTC,CATSREGTVAYEQYF
12,-,-,TRBV28,TRBJ1-2,TGTGCCAGCAGTTCTCAGGGTTATGGCTACACCTTC,CASSSQGYGYTF
14,-,-,TRBV4-2,TRBJ2-3,TGTGCCAGCAGCCAAGATACCAACACAGATACGCAGTATTTT,CASSQDTNTDTQYF
13,-,-,TRBV7-2,TRBJ1-1,TGTGCCAGCAGCTCACAGGGTCGGACTGAAGCTTTCTTT,CASSSQGRTEAFF
15,-,-,TRBV6-6,TRBJ2-7,TGTGCCAGCAGTCCGTCTCCGGGGAGATCTTACGAGCAGTACTTC,CASSPSPGRSYEQYF
12,few,-,TRBV6-6,TRBJ1-2,TGTGCCAGCAGTTCAGAGGGCTATGGCTACACCTTC,CASSSEGYGYTF
13,-,TRBD1,TRBV18,TRBJ1-2,TGTGCCAGCTCACAACAGGGGCTCTATGGCTACACCTTC,CASSQQGLYGYTF
14,-,-,TRBV7-2,TRBJ2-1,TGTGCCAGCAGCCCCAGAAGGACCTACAATGAGCAGTTCTTC,CASSPRRTYNEQFF
11,-,-,TRBV6-1,TRBJ2-7,TGTGCCAGCAGTGACGGCTACGAGCAGTACTTC,CASSDGYEQYF
16,-,TRBD1,TRBV4-3,TRBJ2-7,TGCGCCAGCAGCCAAGATCTCGGACAGGGTAGCTACGAGCAGTACTTC,CASSQDLGQGSYEQYF
15,once,-,TRBV6-6,TRBJ1-2,TGTGCCAGCAGTGCCTCGACTCGCCGCCAGCATGGCTACACCTTC,CASSASTRRQHGYTF
14,once,TRBD1,TRBV7-8,TRBJ2-7,TGTGCCAGCAGCTTAGGACAGGGAGCCTACGAGCAGTACTTC,CASSLGQGAYEQYF
14,-,-,TRBV18,TRBJ2-7,TGTGCCAGCTCGCCAATCGACCTTTCCTACGAGCAGTACTTC,CASSPIDLSYEQYF
14,-,-,TRBV7-8,TRBJ1-1,TGTGCCAGCAGCTTAGAGGGTTTGAACACTGAAGCTTTCTTT,CASSLEGLNTEAFF
15,-,-,TRBV19,TRBJ1-6,TGTGCCAGTAGTATCGGGGGGACTCGGAATTCACCCCTCCACTTT,CASSIGGTRNSPLHF
16,-,TRBD1,TRBV7-8,TRBJ1-5,TGTGCCAGCAGCTTAGGGGGGACAGGGGGCTTTCAGCCCCAGCATTTT,CASSLGGTGGFQPQHF
13,-,-,TRBV7-3,TRBJ2-3,TGTGCCAGCAGCTTAACGAAGGAGGGTACGCAGTATTTT,CASSLTKEGTQYF
13,-,-,TRBV7-2,TRBJ1-2,TGTGCCAGCAGCCCCGCCCCTAACTATGGCTACACCTTC,CASSPAPNYGYTF
18,-,TRBD2,TRBV18,TRBJ2-5,TGTGCCAGCTCACCATTCAGCGGGGGGGCCCGGCGGCAAGAGACCCAGTACTTC,CASSPFSGGARRQETQYF
13,-,-,TRBV11-3,TRBJ2-3,TGTGCCAGCAGCCCGGGACGCACAGATACGCAGTATTTT,CASSPGRTDTQYF
14,-,TRBD1,TRBV4-3,TRBJ1-1,TGCGCCAGCAGCCAAAATCTTGGGACAGGTGGAGCTTTCTTT,CASSQNLGTGGAFF
16,-,-,TRBV7-2,TRBJ1-1,TGTGCCAGCAGCCCCGTTTGGTTACAGGGGAACACTGAAGCTTTCTTT,CASSPVWLQGNTEAFF
18,-,TRBD1,TRBV4-2,TRBJ1-3,TGTGCCAGCAGCCAAATGGAAAGACAGGGGGCGCGTGGAAACACCATATATTTT,CASSQMERQGARGNTIYF
17,-,-,TRBV5-6,TRBJ1-2,TGTGCCAGCAGCTTGTTGGGCAGGGCCCAAGTGGGATATGGCTACACCTTC,CASSLLGRAQVGYGYTF
16,-,-,TRBV15,TRBJ1-2,TGTGCCACCAGCAGAGCCATCGGGACCGCGAACTATGGCTACACCTTC,CATSRAIGTANYGYTF
11,-,-,TRBV5-1,TRBJ2-7,TGCGCCAGCAGTGCCACCTACGAGCAGTACTTC,CASSATYEQYF
15,-,TRBD2,TRBV5-1,TRBJ2-1,TGCGCCAGCAGCCCCCCTAGGGACTATTACAATGAGCAGTTCTTC,CASSPPRDYYNEQFF
15,few,-,TRBV6-1,TRBJ2-7,TGTGCCAGCAGTGAAGTGGCTAGGGCGAGCTACGAGCAGTACTTC,CASSEVARASYEQYF
15,-,TRBD1,TRBV27,TRBJ2-7,TGTGCCAGCAGGGAGGTAGGGGGCGCGTCCTACGAGCAGTACTTC,CASREVGGASYEQYF
17,-,TRBD1,TRBV27,TRBJ1-6,TGTGCCAGCAGTTCCCCTAGTCTTACAGGGGGCAATTCACCCCTCCACTTT,CASSSPSLTGGNSPLHF
15,-,-,TRBV11-2,TRBJ1-1,TGTGCCAGCAGCTTAGAATGGGGCGGACACACTGAAGCTTTCTTT,CASSLEWGGHTEAFF
17,-,TRBD2,TRBV27,TRBJ2-5,TGTGCCAGCAGTTTATCGAGGGTAGCGGGGGTGCAAGAGACCCAGTACTTC,CASSLSRVAGVQETQYF
17,-,TRBD2,TRBV5-4,TRBJ2-1,TGTGCCAGCAGTTACGACCCGACTAGCGGGGGGGCCGGTGAGCAGTTCTTC,CASSYDPTSGGAGEQFF
15,-,TRBD1,TRBV28,TRBJ1-1,TGTGCCAGCTACTCTCAGGGGGGGCTCAACACTGAAGCTTTCTTT,CASYSQGGLNTEAFF
15,-,-,TRBV6-5,TRBJ2-5,TGTGCCAGCAGTCCCCGAGACAGGGCGGAGGGTGGCCAGTACTTC,CASSPRDRAEGGQYF
15,-,-,TRBV6-1,TRBJ2-1,TGTGCCAGCAGTGCGGGTGGGTTCTCCTACAATGAGCAGTTCTTC,CASSAGGFSYNEQFF
15,-,-,TRBV5-1,TRBJ1-2,TGCGCCAGCAGCGCCGGGACAACTTTGAACTATGGCTACACCTTC,CASSAGTTLNYGYTF
12,-,-,TRBV2,TRBJ2-5,TGTGCCAGCAGGGGCGGAGGGGAGACCCAGTACTTC,CASRGGGETQYF
13,-,-,TRBV11-3,TRBJ1-1,TGTGCCAGCAGCTTAGATTATCTCACTGAAGCTTTCTTT,CASSLDYLTEAFF